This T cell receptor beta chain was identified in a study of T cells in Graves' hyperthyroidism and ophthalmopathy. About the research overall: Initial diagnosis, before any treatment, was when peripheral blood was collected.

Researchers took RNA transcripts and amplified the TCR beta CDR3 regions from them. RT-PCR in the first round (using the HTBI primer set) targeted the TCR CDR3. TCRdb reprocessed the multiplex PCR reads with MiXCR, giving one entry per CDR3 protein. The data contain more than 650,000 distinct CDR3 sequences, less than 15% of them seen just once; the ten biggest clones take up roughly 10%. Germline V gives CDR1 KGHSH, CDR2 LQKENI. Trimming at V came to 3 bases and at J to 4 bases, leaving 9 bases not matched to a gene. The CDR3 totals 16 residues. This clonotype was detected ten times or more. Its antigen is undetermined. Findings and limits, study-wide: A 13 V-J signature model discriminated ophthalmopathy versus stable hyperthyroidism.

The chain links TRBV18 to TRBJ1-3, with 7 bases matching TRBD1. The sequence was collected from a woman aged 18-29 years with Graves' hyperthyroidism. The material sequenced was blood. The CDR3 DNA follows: TGTGCCAGCTCACCTCCGACAGGGCCCTACGGAAACACCATATATTTT. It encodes CASSPPTGPYGNTIYF.